This T cell receptor (beta chain) was observed in a study of T cells after somatic rescue of genetic block. The germline V gene encodes CDR1 LGHNT and CDR2 FRNRAP. There are 14 residues in the CDR3. Trimming removed 6 bases at V and 4 bases at J, with 13 bases between. This table comes from immunoSEQ multiplex PCR, and its TCRdb copy is limited to in-frame clones, with some not included. Counted here are approximately 65,000 clones, under 95% occurring once; the ten biggest clones make up 2.9%. This clone was counted a single time. The chain joins TRBV12-5 to TRBJ2-1; a possible D gene is TRBD1 (5 bases). The receptor's source is a middle-aged man. Sequencing was performed on peripheral blood mononuclear cells (PBMCs). The CDR3 spells CASGSPTVYNEQFF. The DNA for the CDR3 is TGTGCTAGTGGCTCCCCGACAGTTTACAATGAGCAGTTCTTC.